This T cell receptor beta chain was sequenced in a study of blood T cell repertoires in COVID-19. On the study more broadly: In each case, the material was cDNA or gDNA derived from T cells, B-cell-depleted T cells, or PBMCs.

Germline lookup yields CDR1 SQVTM and CDR2 ANQGSEA. The CDR3 spans 12 residues. V lost 7 bases and J 6 bases, leaving 15 bases between the germline ends. Original processing notes: Quantification of nucleated cells was approximated via reference gene primer amplification. Only in-frame clones appear in the TCRdb table, and some are missing; sequencing was by immunoSEQ multiplex PCR. That table furnishes V, J and clone size, whereas the DNA furnished D and trimming. Found here are some 130,000 clones, 85% to 90% of them singletons; the top ten hold more than 2%. The rearrangement joins TRBV29-1 to TRBJ1-1; D remains ambiguous. This receptor was identified in a man aged 70-80 years with active COVID-19. The sample taken for sequencing was peripheral blood. This CDR3 reads CSAGGGRAEAFF. As DNA, the CDR3 is TGCAGCGCCGGAGGAGGGAGGGCTGAAGCTTTCTTT.